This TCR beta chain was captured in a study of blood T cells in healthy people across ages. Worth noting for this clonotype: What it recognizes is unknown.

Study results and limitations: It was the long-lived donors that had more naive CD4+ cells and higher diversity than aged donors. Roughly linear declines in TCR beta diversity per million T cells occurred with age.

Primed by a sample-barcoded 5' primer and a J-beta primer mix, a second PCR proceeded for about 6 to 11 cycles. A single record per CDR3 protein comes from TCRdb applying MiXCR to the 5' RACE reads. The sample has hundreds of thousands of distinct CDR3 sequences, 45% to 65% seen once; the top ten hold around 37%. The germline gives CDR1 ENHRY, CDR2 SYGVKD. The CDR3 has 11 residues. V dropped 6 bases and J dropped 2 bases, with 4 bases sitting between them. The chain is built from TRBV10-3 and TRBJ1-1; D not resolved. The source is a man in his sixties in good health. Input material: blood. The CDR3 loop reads CAIRSNTEAFF. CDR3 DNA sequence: TGTGCCATCAGATCCAACACTGAAGCTTTCTTT.